This entry lists 17 T cell receptor beta chains sequenced from one sample in a study of CD8 T cells in Susac syndrome. cDNA came from about 0.5 to 1 ug RNA primed by random hexamers. One entry per CDR3 protein results from TCRdb running MiXCR on the immunoSEQ multiplex PCR reads. The sample records approximately 110,000 distinct CDR3 sequences, around 94% being singletons. The sample consisted of CD4+ T cells from PBMCs. The receptors here all came from a human donor in good health.

This clonotype was observed once. DNA for the CDR3: TGTGCCAGCAGCCTCCTCAGGGGGCCGGACTATGGCTACACCTTC. Protein sequence: CASSLLRGPDYGYTF. The chain links TRBV6-1 to TRBJ1-2; 8 bases are shared with TRBD1. The CDR3 runs to 15 residues. The germline V gene has CDR1 MNHNS and CDR2 SASEGT. Trimming took 6 bases from V and 3 from J; bases not matched to a gene: 9.

This chain links TRBV5-6 with TRBJ2-2; D is unclear. This CDR3 contains 15 residues. Trimming stripped 4 bases from V and 2 bases from J, with 12 bases between. CDR1 and CDR2 (germline): SGHDT, YYEEEE. The CDR3 DNA follows: TGTGCCAGCAGCGGGGTCAATTTAAACACCGGGGAGCTGTTTTTT. Translating it yields CASSGVNLNTGELFF.

The genes are TRBV24-1 and TRBJ1-5, with TRBD1 as a possible D gene (5 bases). This CDR3 has 14 amino acids. V was clipped by 9 bases and J by 1 base, with 12 bases between them. Germline V gene lookup returns CDR1 KGHDR and CDR2 SFDVKD. The CDR3 protein is CATWSGLSNQPQHF. DNA of the CDR3: TGTGCCACCTGGTCGGGGCTGAGCAATCAGCCCCAGCATTTT.

This clonotype was detected once. The genes are TRBV20-1 and TRBJ2-1; TRBD2 matches 11 bases. V was pared by 2 bases and J by 14 bases, with 17 bases of the junction left unmatched. Germline V gene data show CDR1 as DFQATT and CDR2 as SNEGSKA (reference sequence). There are 16 residues in the CDR3. The CDR3 DNA is TGCAGTGCTAGATCATCCGGGACTAGCGGAGTAAAATCGGAGTTCTTC. This sequence encodes CSARSSGTSGVKSEFF.

This clonotype was detected only once. The chain employs TRBV7-9 and TRBJ1-1; D not resolved. There are 10 residues in the CDR3. The V end was cut by 4 bases, the J end by 10 bases, with 7 bases between. In germline, CDR1 is SEHNR, CDR2 FQNEAQ (reference sequence). As DNA, the CDR3 is TGTGCCAGCAGCTCCCCCCCAGCTTTCTTT. It is translated as CASSSPPAFF. Complete variable domain (other parts from reference TRBV7-9 and TRBJ1-1): DTGVSQNPRHKITKRGQNVTFRCDPISEHNRLYWYRQTLGQGPEFLTYFQNEAQLEKSRLLSDRFSAERPKGSFSTLEIQRTEQGDSAMYLCASSSPPAFFGQGTRLTVV.

This clonotype was picked up one time. The gene calls are TRBV10-2 and TRBJ2-5; D is unclear. Trimming removed 6 bases from V and 1 base from J, with 6 bases in between. The germline gives CDR1 WSHSY, CDR2 SAAADI. CDR3 length: 12 residues. CDR3 residues: CASRLSQETQYF. The DNA for the CDR3 is TGCGCCAGCAGGCTAAGCCAAGAGACCCAGTACTTC.

This chain uses TRBV19 with TRBJ1-2; no definite D call. Trimming took off 5 bases at V and 4 bases at J, with 5 bases between the two ends. Germline CDR1 and CDR2: LNHDA and SQIVND (reference sequence). The CDR3 spans 11 residues. In nucleotides, the CDR3 is TGTGCCAGTAGTCAGGTCTATGGCTACACCTTC. It is translated as CASSQVYGYTF. Variable domain in full (rest from reference TRBV19 and TRBJ1-2): DGGITQSPKYLFRKEGQNVTLSCEQNLNHDAMYWYRQDPGQGLRLIYYSQIVNDFQKGDIAEGYSVSREKKESFPLTVTSAQKNPTAFYLCASSQVYGYTFGSGTRLTVV.

The chain recombines TRBV19 with TRBJ2-1, with 8 nucleotides matching TRBD2. CDR3 length: 16 amino acids. V was clipped by 3 bases and J by 0 bases; unmatched bases: 4. Germline-derived CDR1 and CDR2 are LNHDA and SQIVND (reference sequence). The CDR3 sequence is CASSMKGLDSYNEQFF. The CDR3 nucleotides read TGTGCCAGTAGTATGAAGGGACTAGACTCCTACAATGAGCAGTTCTTC.

The J gene is TRBJ2-7, the V gene TRBV19, with 8 positions matching TRBD1. This CDR3 region has 14 residues. From germline, CDR1 is LNHDA and CDR2 SQIVND (reference sequence). V was pared by 5 bases and J by 2 bases, with 5 bases of the junction left unmatched. CDR3 in amino acids: CASSRQGATYEQYF. As DNA, the CDR3 is TGTGCCAGTAGTCGGCAGGGGGCAACCTACGAGCAGTACTTC.

Here the CDR3 DNA reads TGCGCCAGCAGCCTAAAGAGGGGTGCCAGCAACACTGAAGCTTTCTTT. Encoded protein: CASSLKRGASNTEAFF. This sequence joins TRBV4-1 and TRBJ1-1; D perhaps matches TRBD1 (5 bases). V was shortened by 4 bases and J by 2 bases, with 17 bases between the two germline ends. The CDR3 extends over 16 amino acids. Germline CDR1 is MGHRA and CDR2 is YSYEKL.

The chain uses TRBV5-1 and TRBJ2-7; TRBD1 or TRBD2 may be the D gene (6 bases each). V lost 4 bases and J lost 6, with 17 bases in between. In germline, CDR1 is SGHRS, CDR2 YFSETQ. This CDR3 has 14 residues. The CDR3 sequence is CASSLRRGDGEQYF. CDR3 coding DNA: TGCGCCAGCAGCCTCCGGAGGGGGGACGGCGAGCAGTACTTC. Full variable domain (rest looked up from reference TRBV5-1 and TRBJ2-7): KAGVTQTPRYLIKTRGQQVTLSCSPISGHRSVSWYQQTPGQGLQFLFEYFSETQRNKGNFPGRFSGRQFSNSRSEMNVSTLELGDSALYLCASSLRRGDGEQYFGPGTRLTVT.

This chain uses TRBV20-1 with TRBJ2-2, with a weak D call TRBD1 (5 bases). CDR3 length: 15 amino acids. CDR1 DFQATT and CDR2 SNEGSKA come from the germline V gene (reference sequence). V gave up 1 base and J gave up 5 bases, with 14 bases separating them. CDR3 coding DNA: TGCAGTGCTAGAGGTGGCTTTCAGGGAACCGGGGAGCTGTTTTTT. Protein product: CSARGGFQGTGELFF.

The CDR3 DNA sequence: TGTGCCAGCAGCTTGGTGCAGGGGAGTACCGGGGAGCTGTTTTTT. Residues: CASSLVQGSTGELFF. V is TRBV7-2 and J is TRBJ2-2; D might be TRBD1 (6 bases). The V end lost 3 bases, the J end lost 5 bases, and 13 bases lay between the germline ends. The CDR3 runs to 15 residues. Germline V gives CDR1 SGHTA, CDR2 FQGNSA.

This chain connects TRBV29-1 to TRBJ1-1; D is ambiguous. V dropped 4 bases and J dropped 0 bases, with 12 bases sitting between them. Germline CDR1 reads SQVTM; CDR2 reads ANQGSEA. The CDR3 sequence is 14 residues long. The CDR3 nucleotides are TGCAGCGTTGGCTCCTTGGCTATGAACACTGAAGCTTTCTTT. Translation: CSVGSLAMNTEAFF. The full variable domain, its missing parts supplied by reference TRBV29-1 and TRBJ1-1, is SAVISQKPSRDICQRGTSLTIQCQVDSQVTMMFWYRQQPGQSLTLIATANQGSEATYESGFVIDKFPISRPNLTFSTLTVSNMSPEDSSIYLCSVGSLAMNTEAFFGQGTRLTVV.

This clonotype was found a few times. The chain couples TRBV6-5 to TRBJ1-2, with D hard to call. CDR1 and CDR2 from the germline V gene are MNHEY and SVGAGI. The CDR3 sequence is 13 residues long. Trimming stripped 5 bases from V and 4 bases from J, with 11 bases between. This CDR3 is CASSSGQFYGYTF. In DNA form, the CDR3 reads TGTGCCAGCAGTAGTGGCCAGTTCTATGGCTACACCTTC.

This chain joins TRBV30 and TRBJ2-4; D gene uncertain. This CDR3 is 13 amino acids long. Germline assignment: CDR1 GTSNPN and CDR2 SVGIG (reference sequence). V was pared by 4 bases and J by 0 bases, with 7 bases between. CDR3 DNA sequence: TGTGCCTGGATGAGTCTAGCCAAAAACATTCAGTACTTC. This encodes CAWMSLAKNIQYF.

The J gene is TRBJ1-1, the V gene TRBV9; 7 bases agree with TRBD1. CDR3 size: 14 residues. Trimming took 1 base from V and 1 from J; bases not matched to a gene: 1. CDR1 SGDLS and CDR2 YYNGEE come from the germline V gene. The CDR3, as DNA: TGTGCCAGCAGCGTAAACAGGGGGAACACTGAAGCTTTCTTT. It is translated as CASSVNRGNTEAFF.